The 27 T cell receptor beta chains given below trace back to one sample, sequenced in a study of blood T cell repertoires in COVID-19. Sequenced by immunoSEQ multiplex PCR; TCRdb stores in-frame clones only, minus some. The sample holds roughly 200,000 clones, approximately 85% seen once. The sequenced material came from peripheral blood. These receptors originate from a woman of 80 years or more with acute or convalescent COVID-19.

V gene TRBV18 combines with J gene TRBJ1-1, with 9 bases identical to TRBD1. Germline V gene data show CDR1 as KGHSH and CDR2 as LQKENI. This CDR3 is built from 16 residues. With V trimmed by 5 bases and J by 1 base, 8 bases remained unmatched. The CDR3, as DNA: TGTGCCAGCTCATTCTCCCGACAGGGGGGGAACACTGAAGCTTTCTTT. It specifies CASSFSRQGGNTEAFF.

This chain connects TRBV19 to TRBJ2-3, with 8 bases matching TRBD2. The CDR3 runs to 15 residues. Trimming took 9 bases from V and 3 from J; bases not matched to a gene: 11. CDR1 LNHDA and CDR2 SQIVND come from the germline V gene (reference sequence). CDR3 sequence reads: CASGEGLGGTDTQYF. CDR3 DNA: TGTGCCAGCGGAGAGGGACTAGGGGGGACAGATACGCAGTATTTT.

This rearrangement joins TRBV6-5 to TRBJ2-7; the D is unclear. The germline V and J ends were trimmed by 6 bases and 0 bases, with 12 bases remaining between them. The CDR3 runs to 14 residues. Germline V gives CDR1 MNHEY, CDR2 SVGAGI. In DNA, the CDR3 is TGTGCCAGCAGCTATACCCCGAGCTCCTACGAGCAGTACTTC. Protein sequence: CASSYTPSSYEQYF.

This chain connects TRBV6-5 to TRBJ1-2; a possible D gene is TRBD1 (6 bases). The CDR3 runs 13 residues. Looked up from germline, CDR1 is MNHEY and CDR2 is SVGAGI. The V gene lost 4 bases and the J gene lost 7 bases, with 13 bases spanning the gap. CDR3 nucleotide sequence: TGTGCCAGCAGTTCGCCGGGGGGCACTGGCTACACCTTC. Its translation: CASSSPGGTGYTF.

The chain couples TRBV6-2 or TRBV6-3 to TRBJ2-1; TRBD2 aligns across 7 bases. Germline V lookup: CDR1 MNHEY, CDR2 SVGEGT. J was trimmed by 12 bases and V by 4 bases; bases with no gene match: 9. The CDR3 covers 13 residues. CDR3 in amino acids: CASSFSSGTGQFF. The CDR3 DNA follows: TGTGCCAGCAGTTTCTCTAGCGGAACGGGGCAGTTCTTC.

CDR3 loop: CASSHPGQGAWGYTF. CDR3 sequence (DNA): TGTGCCAGCAGCCACCCGGGACAGGGGGCTTGGGGCTACACCTTC. The chain has TRBV3-1 (or the pseudogene TRBV3-2) and TRBJ1-2; 12 bases fit TRBD1. Germline CDR1 is LGHDT and CDR2 is YNNKEL (reference sequence). V shed 3 bases, J shed 8 bases, and the junction held 7 bases outside the gene matches. The CDR3 consists of 15 residues.

This sequence joins TRBV7-2 and TRBJ1-1; D may be TRBD1 (5 bases). The CDR3 spans 14 residues. V was clipped by 8 bases and J by 0 bases, with 13 bases between them. Germline CDR1 is SGHTA and CDR2 is FQGNSA. CDR3 nucleotides: TGTGCCAGCTCCACAGGACCCATGAACACTGAAGCTTTCTTT. Translated: CASSTGPMNTEAFF.

J is TRBJ2-3 and V is TRBV5-1; perhaps TRBD1 as D (5 bases). V was clipped by 0 bases and J by 3 bases, with 8 bases between them. The CDR3 spans 14 residues. CDR1 and CDR2 (germline): SGHRS, YFSETQ. The CDR3 here is CASSLAGLTDTQYF. For the CDR3, the DNA is TGCGCCAGCAGCTTGGCAGGGCTGACAGATACGCAGTATTTT.

The V and J genes are TRBV2 and TRBJ1-5, with D hard to call. V lost 4 bases and J 4 bases, leaving 8 bases between the germline ends. The CDR3 runs 13 residues. Germline V CDR1 and CDR2: SNHLY, FYNNEI. The CDR3, as DNA: TGTGCCAGCAGTGGGCCACTAAATCAGCCCCAGCATTTT. It yields the protein CASSGPLNQPQHF.

The gene calls are TRBV4-3 and TRBJ2-5, with 7 bases matching TRBD1. Germline V gene lookup returns CDR1 LGHNA and CDR2 YSLEER. Trimming at V came to 3 bases and at J to 5 bases, leaving 9 bases not matched to a gene. CDR3 length equals 15 residues. The CDR3 loop is CASSQNSFRGETQYF. The CDR3 coding sequence is TGCGCCAGCAGCCAGAACTCCTTCAGGGGGGAGACCCAGTACTTC.

J is TRBJ2-5 and V is TRBV28, with 10 bases fitting TRBD1. The CDR3 spans 16 residues. V shed 3 bases, J shed 5 bases, and the junction held 9 bases outside the gene matches. CDR1 and CDR2 (germline): MDHEN, SYDVKM. The CDR3 region has the DNA TGTGCCAGCAGTTTCCTTCGGGACAGGGGACATGAGACCCAGTACTTC. Encoded protein: CASSFLRDRGHETQYF. Using reference TRBV28 and TRBJ2-5 for the parts outside the CDR3, the full variable domain is DVKVTQSSRYLVKRTGEKVFLECVQDMDHENMFWYRQDPGLGLRLIYFSYDVKMKEKGDIPEGYSVSREKKERFSLILESASTNQTSMYLCASSFLRDRGHETQYFGPGTRLLVL.

The V gene is TRBV7-2, the J gene TRBJ2-5, with D perhaps TRBD2 (6 bases). In germline, CDR1 is SGHTA, CDR2 FQGNSA. This CDR3 contains 14 residues. Deletions cut 3 bases from V and 2 bases from J, with 10 bases between. CDR3 amino acids: CASSFHGTQETQYF. CDR3 coding DNA: TGTGCCAGCAGCTTCCACGGGACTCAAGAGACCCAGTACTTC.

The chain joins TRBV2 to TRBJ1-2; D is ambiguous. The CDR3 runs 11 residues. Germline V CDR1 and CDR2: SNHLY, FYNNEI. Trimming cost V 9 bases and J 8 bases, with 13 bases left between them. CDR3 nucleotides: TGTGCCAGGGGAGGCGTCCCGGGCTACACCTTC. It yields the protein CARGGVPGYTF.

This chain uses TRBV11-2 with TRBJ1-1; a weak D match, TRBD1 (5 bases). V was clipped by 0 bases and J by 6 bases, with 11 bases between them. The CDR3 is 14 amino acids. Germline V gene sequence: CDR1 SGHAT, CDR2 FQNNGV. CDR3: CASSLEGAMAEAFF. In nucleotides, the CDR3 is TGTGCCAGCAGCTTAGAAGGGGCGATGGCTGAAGCTTTCTTT. Together with reference TRBV11-2 and TRBJ1-1, the CDR3 gives the full variable domain: EAGVAQSPRYKIIEKRQSVAFWCNPISGHATLYWYQQILGQGPKLLIQFQNNGVVDDSQLPKDRFSAERLKGVDSTLKIQPAKLEDSAVYLCASSLEGAMAEAFFGQGTRLTVV.

The gene calls are TRBV28 and TRBJ1-3, with TRBD1 matching 7 bases. The germline CDR1 and CDR2 sequences are MDHEN and SYDVKM. This CDR3 is 14 amino acids long. J lost 5 bases, V lost 5 bases, and 6 bases had no gene match. This CDR3 is CASSQRGLRNTIYF. DNA for the CDR3: TGTGCCAGCAGTCAAAGGGGGCTTAGAAACACCATATATTTT.

This clone was observed many times. The chain is built from TRBV27 and TRBJ2-7; 10 bases align to TRBD1. Germline CDR1 is MNHEY and CDR2 is SMNVEV (reference sequence). V lost 1 base to trimming and J lost 3 bases; unmatched junction nucleotides: 9. The length of the CDR3 is 17 residues. This CDR3 reads CASSLYSGQGKFYEQYF. The CDR3 nucleotides are TGTGCCAGCAGTTTATATTCGGGACAGGGGAAATTCTACGAGCAGTACTTC.

The rearrangement links TRBV6-1 to TRBJ2-4; 10 bases align to TRBD1. The CDR3 has 14 amino acids. The germline gives CDR1 MNHNS, CDR2 SASEGT. Trimming at V came to 2 bases and at J to 7 bases, leaving 2 bases not matched to a gene. The CDR3 DNA reads TGTGCCAGCAGTGAACCGGGACAGGGGAACATTCAGTACTTC. Residues: CASSEPGQGNIQYF.

V is TRBV11-2 and J is TRBJ1-1, with unresolved D. CDR1 is SGHAT, CDR2 FQNNGV, per germline. This CDR3 comprises 13 residues. V dropped 3 bases and J dropped 1 base, with 6 bases sitting between them. As DNA, the CDR3 is TGTGCCAGCAGCTTCACCGGGAACACTGAAGCTTTCTTT. Encoded protein: CASSFTGNTEAFF.

V is TRBV12-3 or TRBV12-4 and J is TRBJ1-5, with a weak D call TRBD1 (5 bases). Trimming pared 2 bases from V and 4 bases from J, leaving 6 bases between. This CDR3 comprises 13 residues. The CDR3 DNA sequence: TGTGCCAGCAGTTTATCAGGGAATCAGCCCCAGCATTTT. It specifies CASSLSGNQPQHF.

DNA for the CDR3: TGTGCCAGCAGTTTTTACAGGGGGGTAACCCAAGAGACCCAGTACTTC. This codes for CASSFYRGVTQETQYF. The J gene is TRBJ2-5, the V gene TRBV28, with TRBD1 matching 8 bases. The CDR3 consists of 16 residues. Trimming took 3 bases from V and 1 from J; bases not matched to a gene: 7. CDR1 is MDHEN, CDR2 SYDVKM, per germline.

The chain uses TRBV27 and TRBJ1-2, with 8 bases aligning to TRBD1. V shed 4 bases and J 4 bases; nucleotides not matched to a gene: 11. This CDR3 has 16 residues. The V gene's germline CDR1 is MNHEY and CDR2 SMNVEV (reference sequence). In nucleotides, the CDR3 is TGTGCCAGCAGTTCCGAGCAGGGGGCCGGGATCTATGGCTACACCTTC. The encoded protein is CASSSEQGAGIYGYTF.

CDR3 protein: CASSSRRQEATEAFF. The CDR3 coding sequence is TGTGCCAGTAGTTCCCGCAGACAGGAAGCCACTGAAGCTTTCTTT. The chain recombines TRBV19 with TRBJ1-1, with D perhaps matching TRBD1 (6 bases). Germline CDR1 and CDR2: LNHDA and SQIVND (reference sequence). V shed 5 bases and J shed 4 bases, with 17 bases lying between them. This CDR3 comprises 15 residues.

This rearrangement joins TRBV27 to TRBJ1-5; 7 positions match TRBD1. Germline V CDR1 and CDR2: MNHEY, SMNVEV (reference sequence). Trimming at V came to 5 bases and at J to 2 bases, leaving 9 bases not matched to a gene. The CDR3 sequence is 16 residues long. CDR3 coding DNA: TGTGCCAGCAGTACCCGACAGGGTTCGGGCAATCAGCCCCAGCATTTT. As protein: CASSTRQGSGNQPQHF.

The chain combines TRBV12-2 with TRBJ2-7; TRBD1 was called by the table and not checked on the DNA. TRBV12-2 is marked as a pseudogene. The CDR3 length is 11 residues. This chain's CDR3 is CASRSPSVGRF. In DNA form, the CDR3 reads TGTGCAAGTCGCTCCCCTTCTGTGGGGCGCTTC.

This chain joins TRBV5-4 and TRBJ1-2; no clear D. CDR1 and CDR2 from the germline V gene are SGHNT and YYREEE (reference sequence). V was trimmed by 5 bases and J by 2 bases, leaving 16 bases between them. This CDR3 is 15 amino acids long. CDR3 DNA: TGTGCCAGCAGGATGGGCCCGGGCGGGAACTATGGCTACACCTTC. As protein: CASRMGPGGNYGYTF.

The rearrangement uses TRBV3-1 (or the pseudogene TRBV3-2) and TRBJ2-7; no definite D call. Germline-derived CDR1 and CDR2 are LGHDT and YNNKEL (reference sequence). CDR3 length: 12 residues. The V gene lost 1 base and the J gene lost 5 bases, with 6 bases spanning the gap. The CDR3 DNA reads as TGTGCCAGCAGCCAAGTCCCCGACGAGCAGTACTTC. This translates into CASSQVPDEQYF.

The gene calls are TRBV7-9 and TRBJ2-7; D is perhaps TRBD2 (6 bases). V was pared by 0 bases and J by 1 base, with 13 bases between. Germline V lookup: CDR1 SEHNR, CDR2 FQNEAQ (reference sequence). The CDR3 contains 16 residues. The CDR3 here is CASSLAGSGPSYEQYF. The CDR3 DNA reads TGTGCCAGCAGCTTAGCCGGTAGCGGTCCTTCCTACGAGCAGTACTTC.